Below are 15 T cell receptor beta chains sequenced from a single sample in a study of blood T cell repertoires in COVID-19. Data came from immunoSEQ multiplex PCR; TCRdb stores just in-frame clones and leaves some out. The sample lists 80,000 or so clones, about 80% occurring once. The sample taken for sequencing was peripheral blood. The origin of the receptors is a man aged 50 or older with active or convalescent COVID-19.

The rearrangement uses TRBV19 and TRBJ2-5; D may be TRBD1 (6 bases). The CDR3 loop spans 12 amino acids. Trimming removed 6 bases from V and 1 base from J, with 6 bases in between. Germline assignment: CDR1 LNHDA and CDR2 SQIVND (reference sequence). The CDR3 DNA follows: TGTGCCAGTAGACAGGGCCAAGAGACCCAGTACTTC. It yields the protein CASRQGQETQYF.

This chain uses TRBV9 with TRBJ2-5; TRBD1 matches 12 bases. CDR1 SGDLS and CDR2 YYNGEE come from the germline V gene. The CDR3 totals 17 residues. J lost 4 bases, V lost 2 bases, and 9 bases had no gene match. The CDR3 DNA sequence: TGTGCCAGCAGCGTCCCGGTCGGGACAGGGGGCGGAGAGACCCAGTACTTC. Translated: CASSVPVGTGGGETQYF. The full variable domain, completed using reference TRBV9 and TRBJ2-5, is DSGVTQTPKHLITATGQRVTLRCSPRSGDLSVYWYQQSLDQGLQFLIQYYNGEERAKGNILERFSAQQFPDLHSELNLSSLELGDSALYFCASSVPVGTGGGETQYFGPGTRLLVL.

V and J are TRBV6-5 and TRBJ1-6; TRBD1 might be the D (5 bases). V lost 8 bases and J 0 bases, leaving 8 bases between the germline ends. CDR1 and CDR2 from the germline V gene are MNHEY and SVGAGI. The CDR3 totals 14 residues. CDR3 DNA: TGTGCCAGCTGGGGGGGCTCCTATAATTCACCCCTCCACTTT. Amino acid sequence: CASWGGSYNSPLHF.

This chain connects TRBV4-3 to TRBJ2-3; 8 nucleotides line up with TRBD2. Germline assignment: CDR1 LGHNA and CDR2 YSLEER. Losses at the gene ends were 1 base for V and 2 bases for J; bases not matched to a gene: 8. CDR3 size: 17 residues. CDR3 nucleotide sequence: TGCGCCAGCAGCCAAGGACGCCAAGCGGGGGCCACAGATACGCAGTATTTT. This translates into CASSQGRQAGATDTQYF.

The J gene is TRBJ1-2, the V gene TRBV6-5, with 7 bases fitting TRBD1. The CDR3 runs 14 residues. V shed 6 bases, J shed 6 bases, and the junction held 10 bases outside the gene matches. The germline gives CDR1 MNHEY, CDR2 SVGAGI. The CDR3 DNA reads as TGTGCCAGCAGGATTCGAGGGACAGCCGATGGCTACACCTTC. It encodes CASRIRGTADGYTF.

The rearrangement links TRBV5-5 to TRBJ1-4; tentative D call: TRBD1 (5 bases). The CDR3 has 16 residues. CDR1 is SGHKS and CDR2 is YYEKEE in the germline V gene (reference sequence). The V end was cut by 4 bases, the J end by 7 bases, with 20 bases between. CDR3 nucleotides: TGTGCCAGCAGCCCCCTCGACCGCGGGGGACCTGAAAAACTGTTTTTT. This codes for CASSPLDRGGPEKLFF.

The rearrangement links TRBV7-2 to TRBJ1-1, with D possibly being TRBD1 (6 bases). The V end was cut by 6 bases, the J end by 7 bases, with 18 bases between. This CDR3 region has 14 residues. Germline V gene sequence: CDR1 SGHTA, CDR2 FQGNSA. CDR3 amino acids: CASRPGQTDYEAFF. The CDR3 DNA is TGTGCCAGCAGACCTGGACAGACCGATTATGAAGCTTTCTTT.

V usage is TRBV19 and J usage is TRBJ2-7, with D perhaps TRBD1 (6 bases). CDR3 size: 12 residues. Germline V gene data show CDR1 as LNHDA and CDR2 as SQIVND (reference sequence). V gave up 4 bases and J gave up 7 bases, with 11 bases separating them. In DNA, the CDR3 is TGTGCCAGTAGTACGACAGGCGGAGAGCAGTACTTC. This gives the protein CASSTTGGEQYF.

The chain carries TRBV7-9 and TRBJ2-7, with TRBD1 matching 7 bases. There are 16 residues in the CDR3. Germline loops: CDR1 SEHNR, CDR2 FQNEAQ (reference sequence). Trimming cost V 6 bases and J 0 bases; bases outside gene matches: 11. As DNA, the CDR3 is TGTGCCAGCAGTCTTCTCTGGGGACAGAGCTCCTACGAGCAGTACTTC. Residues: CASSLLWGQSSYEQYF.

The chain uses TRBV11-2 and TRBJ1-1; a weak D match, TRBD1 (5 bases). Trimming cost V 5 bases and J 7 bases, with 14 bases left between them. The germline V gene encodes CDR1 SGHAT and CDR2 FQNNGV. The CDR3 has 13 residues. CDR3 nucleotide sequence: TGTGCCAGCAGCCTTCAGGGCGAATTTGAAGCTTTCTTT. Protein sequence: CASSLQGEFEAFF.

This clone was detected only once. The chain is built from TRBV30 and TRBJ2-5; TRBD2 agrees at 8 bases. The germline V gene encodes CDR1 GTSNPN and CDR2 SVGIG (reference sequence). CDR3 size: 13 residues. V lost 2 bases to trimming and J lost 1 base; unmatched junction nucleotides: 0. CDR3 in amino acids: CAWSRGGQETQYF. CDR3 nucleotide sequence: TGTGCCTGGAGTCGGGGGGGCCAAGAGACCCAGTACTTC.

V is TRBV19 and J is TRBJ2-1, with a possible D match to TRBD2 (7 bases). V shed 7 bases and J shed 2 bases, with 18 bases lying between them. CDR3 length equals 16 residues. CDR1 is LNHDA and CDR2 is SQIVND in the germline V gene (reference sequence). CDR3 amino acids: CASTVATGGPYNEQFF. The CDR3 DNA is TGTGCCAGTACCGTCGCGACGGGGGGCCCCTACAATGAGCAGTTCTTC. Drawing the rest from reference TRBV19 and TRBJ2-1, the complete variable domain is DGGITQSPKYLFRKEGQNVTLSCEQNLNHDAMYWYRQDPGQGLRLIYYSQIVNDFQKGDIAEGYSVSREKKESFPLTVTSAQKNPTAFYLCASTVATGGPYNEQFFGPGTRLTVL.

The chain has TRBV7-2 and TRBJ2-5, with 8 bases matching TRBD1. The CDR3 totals 13 residues. The junction had 3 bases not matched to a gene; V was cut back by 4 bases and J by 5 bases. Germline loops: CDR1 SGHTA, CDR2 FQGNSA. The DNA for the CDR3 is TGTGCCAGCAGCTCGGGACAGGCTGAGACCCAGTACTTC. Its translation: CASSSGQAETQYF.

This chain joins TRBV7-2 and TRBJ2-7, with 9 bases that match TRBD1. V lost 5 bases, J lost 3 bases, and 11 bases stayed unmatched. CDR3 length equals 16 residues. Per the germline V gene, CDR1 is SGHTA and CDR2 is FQGNSA. CDR3 DNA: TGTGCCAGCAGCCGCCGAGGGACAGGGAGTATCTACGAGCAGTACTTC. It encodes CASSRRGTGSIYEQYF.

V gene TRBV4-3 combines with J gene TRBJ1-6, with a weak D call TRBD1 (5 bases). Germline V CDR1 and CDR2: LGHNA, YSLEER. Trimming cost V 4 bases and J 8 bases, with 15 bases left between them. The CDR3 covers 15 residues. The CDR3 loop is CASSPDSGVYSPLHF. The CDR3 DNA follows: TGCGCCAGCAGCCCGGACTCGGGGGTATATTCACCCCTCCACTTT.